The entry that follows covers one T cell receptor beta chain sequence. The method was immunoSEQ multiplex PCR; TCRdb's version includes in-frame clones alone and lacks a portion of them. Found here are 150,000 to 200,000 clones, under 90% of them singletons; the top ten hold approximately 18%. This CDR3 region has 14 residues. The V end lost 7 bases, the J end lost 3 bases, and 15 bases lay between the germline ends. The germline CDR1 and CDR2 sequences are LGHDT and YNNKEL (reference sequence). The record originates from a study of blood T cell repertoires in COVID-19. Study information: Nucleic acid was either cDNA or gDNA, and it came from T cells, B-cell-depleted T cells, or PBMCs.

This clonotype was obtained from a woman older than 75 with acute or convalescent COVID-19. V is TRBV3-1 (or the pseudogene TRBV3-2) and J is TRBJ2-5, with a tentative D call TRBD2 (6 bases). Sequenced: peripheral blood. CDR3: CASNSGTGKETQYF. DNA for the CDR3: TGTGCCAGCAACTCCGGGACTGGAAAAGAGACCCAGTACTTC.